These 5 T cell receptor beta chains came from one sample sequenced in a study of beta chain features in type 1 diabetes. All of the isolated RNA was reverse transcribed, so expressed TCRB transcripts were sequenced. Assay used: immunoSEQ multiplex PCR; TCRdb lists only in-frame clones, some missing. The table records almost 250,000 clones, roughly 15% of them present only once. The specimen was naive CD4+ T cells from blood. The receptor source for this set is a woman aged 40 to 49 in good health.

This sequence joins TRBV4-1 and TRBJ2-7, with D possibly being TRBD1 (6 bases). Germline CDR1 is MGHRA and CDR2 is YSYEKL. The CDR3 contains 14 residues. Trimming took 0 bases from V and 4 from J, leaving 10 bases between them. The CDR3 region has the DNA TGCGCCAGCAGCCAAGATATCAGGGGATACGAGCAGTACTTC. It yields the protein CASSQDIRGYEQYF.

The chain couples TRBV27 to TRBJ1-2, with D unresolved. CDR1 is MNHEY and CDR2 is SMNVEV in the germline V gene (reference sequence). V was cut by 5 bases and J by 1 base, with 14 bases left in between. This CDR3 is built from 15 residues. DNA of the CDR3: TGTGCCAGCAGTCCTACAGTTAACTTTAACTATGGCTACACCTTC. It yields the protein CASSPTVNFNYGYTF.

This clone was seen a handful of times. The chain joins TRBV7-9 to TRBJ2-1; tentatively, D is TRBD2 (6 bases). V gave up 1 base and J gave up 6 bases, with 22 bases separating them. CDR1 SEHNR and CDR2 FQNEAQ come from the germline V gene (reference sequence). This CDR3 is built from 18 residues. The CDR3 reads CASSLGQLATRTRNEQFF. DNA for the CDR3: TGTGCCAGCAGCTTAGGCCAGTTAGCGACTAGAACTCGCAATGAGCAGTTCTTC.

This clone was recorded a few times. This chain uses TRBV27 with TRBJ1-3; D ambiguous. The length of the CDR3 is 15 residues. The ends were cut back, 0 bases at V and 2 bases at J, with 8 bases in the middle. CDR1 is MNHEY and CDR2 is SMNVEV in the germline V gene (reference sequence). CDR3 sequence: CASSLSPVAGNTIYF. CDR3 bases: TGTGCCAGCAGTTTATCCCCAGTCGCTGGAAACACCATATATTTT.

This clone has at least ten counts. This chain links TRBV7-9 with TRBJ2-7, with a tentative D call TRBD1 (8 bases). This CDR3 spans 14 amino acids. Trimming pared 3 bases from V and 5 bases from J, leaving 14 bases between. CDR1 is SEHNR, CDR2 FQNEAQ, per germline (reference sequence). The CDR3 here is CASSLTGAGDEQYF. The CDR3 DNA reads as TGTGCCAGCAGCTTGACAGGGGCGGGGGACGAGCAGTACTTC.